Listed here is a single T cell receptor beta chain. The antigen is undetermined. TCRdb keeps only in-frame clones here, not all; method: immunoSEQ multiplex PCR. The sample includes 65,000 to 95,000 clones, around 86% seen only once; the top ten take 6.5% to 7.5%. This entry is derived from a study of OX40 agonist ivuxolimab in advanced cancers. Study details: Patients in the trial were receiving intravenous ivuxolimab every 2 weeks, at doses of 0.01 to 10 mg/kg. Dose-escalation subjects each had hepatocellular carcinoma, melanoma, renal cell or head and neck cancer. Study-level points and caveats: There was clonal expansion of CD4+ and CD8+ blood T cells by week 6 at 0.1 to 3.0 mg/kg. The study found that CD8+ T cells averaged more expanded clones than CD4+.

The length of the CDR3 is 13 residues. V was cut by 2 bases and J by 2 bases, with 6 bases left in between. The V gene's germline CDR1 is MNHEY and CDR2 SVGAGI. The TCR comes from an adult with an advanced solid tumor such as melanoma, head and neck, liver or kidney cancer. Here the sequenced sample was CD4+ or CD8+ T cells sorted from blood, taken in a trial of the OX40 agonist ivuxolimab. This chain uses TRBV6-5 with TRBJ1-1; D ambiguous. Here the CDR3 reads CASSYNGNTEAFF. The CDR3 bases are TGTGCCAGCAGTTACAACGGTAACACTGAAGCTTTCTTT.